Each of the 7 T cell receptor beta chains below was sequenced from the same sample in a study of blood T cell repertoires in COVID-19. TCRdb's table, derived via immunoSEQ multiplex PCR, lists solely in-frame clones and lacks some. The sample contains roughly 20,000 clones, about 88% of which appear only once. Sample: peripheral blood. Receptors originate from a human donor with active COVID-19. The donor label of this sample is uncertain.

This sequence joins TRBV4-2 and TRBJ2-1, with D unresolved. The CDR3 runs 12 residues. Trimming stripped 0 bases from V and 9 bases from J, with 6 bases between. The V gene's germline CDR1 is LGHNA and CDR2 YNFKEQ. The CDR3, as DNA: TGTGCCAGCAGCCAAGATGTGCGTGAGCAGTTCTTC. This codes for CASSQDVREQFF.

The V gene is TRBV25-1, the J gene TRBJ2-7; D gene uncertain. This CDR3 spans 15 amino acids. The germline V gene has CDR1 MGHDK and CDR2 SYGVNS. V lost 10 bases, J lost 0 bases, and 19 bases lay in between. CDR3 sequence (DNA): TGTGCCACCATACCCCGACAAGTAGGCTCCTACGAGCAGTACTTC. This sequence encodes CATIPRQVGSYEQYF.

V usage is TRBV18 and J usage is TRBJ2-3; D uncertain. The CDR3 spans 15 residues. Germline CDR1 KGHSH, CDR2 LQKENI. V shed 3 bases and J shed 0 bases, with 10 bases lying between them. CDR3 DNA: TGTGCCAGCTCACCCAGTTGGCAGAGCACAGATACGCAGTATTTT. Translating gives CASSPSWQSTDTQYF.

The V and J genes are TRBV7-6 and TRBJ1-5, with 7 bases lining up with TRBD1. The CDR3 is 17 residues long. The germline V gene encodes CDR1 SGHVS and CDR2 FNYEAQ. The ends lost 6 bases at V and 3 bases at J; junction bases unmatched: 14. The CDR3 sequence: CASSPTRGRIANQPQHF. The CDR3 DNA reads as TGTGCCAGCAGTCCGACTAGGGGGCGGATTGCCAATCAGCCCCAGCATTTT.

V is TRBV5-1 and J is TRBJ2-2; D call uncertain. The V gene's germline CDR1 is SGHRS and CDR2 YFSETQ. Trimming left V 1 base short and J 1 base short, with 5 bases between. This CDR3 comprises 14 residues. This CDR3 is CASSLQVNTGELFF. The CDR3, as DNA: TGCGCCAGCAGCTTGCAGGTGAACACCGGGGAGCTGTTTTTT.

The V gene is TRBV9, the J gene TRBJ2-3, with a weak D call TRBD1 (6 bases). The V and J ends lost 2 bases and 0 bases respectively, with 13 bases between them. The germline CDR1 and CDR2 sequences are SGDLS and YYNGEE. CDR3 length: 16 amino acids. CDR3 DNA sequence: TGTGCCAGCAGCGTTACAGGGACCTCTAGCACAGATACGCAGTATTTT. Amino acid sequence: CASSVTGTSSTDTQYF. Together with reference TRBV9 and TRBJ2-3, the CDR3 gives the full variable domain: DSGVTQTPKHLITATGQRVTLRCSPRSGDLSVYWYQQSLDQGLQFLIQYYNGEERAKGNILERFSAQQFPDLHSELNLSSLELGDSALYFCASSVTGTSSTDTQYFGPGTRLTVL.

The V call is TRBV4-3, the J call TRBJ1-5; no clear D gene. Germline CDR1 is LGHNA and CDR2 is YSLEER. This CDR3 is built from 17 residues. The V and J ends lost 0 bases and 7 bases respectively, with 19 bases between them. The chain's CDR3 is CASSQDVRGGVGQPQHF. The CDR3 DNA reads TGCGCCAGCAGCCAAGATGTTCGGGGTGGAGTAGGACAGCCCCAGCATTTT.